The T cell receptor beta chain under discussion was sequenced for a study of blood T cell repertoires in COVID-19. Repertoires were generated with immunoSEQ multiplex PCR, while TCRdb's copy carries only in-frame clones and drops some. The data hold under 300,000 clones, with just over 85% observed a single time. Germline CDR1 and CDR2: SGHVS and FQNEAQ. The CDR3 extends over 13 amino acids. Trimming pared 8 bases from V and 1 base from J, leaving 11 bases between. Sequencing input: PBMCs or T cells enriched from blood (not recorded which). The chain couples TRBV7-8 to TRBJ1-1; no clear D. The receptor was isolated from a young man who had recovered from COVID-19. The CDR3 nucleotides are TGTGCCAGCGGACGGAGGGCGAACACTGAAGCTTTCTTT. Its translation: CASGRRANTEAFF.